A single sample gave rise to the 21 T cell receptor beta chains below, sequenced in a study of blood T cells in healthy people across ages. Through a sample-barcoded 5' primer and a J-beta primer mix, a second PCR was run for roughly 7 to 12 cycles. Each CDR3 protein is one row after TCRdb ran MiXCR on the 5' RACE reads. The data hold 710,000 or so distinct CDR3 sequences, with around a fifth observed a single time. Sequencing used blood. The receptors stem from a man between 65 and 85 years old in good health.

V is TRBV12-5 and J is TRBJ1-5; D ambiguous. Germline CDR1 LGHNT, CDR2 FRNRAP. With 5 bases removed from V and 5 bases from J, the gap between germline ends came to 7 bases. The CDR3 spans 12 residues. In DNA form, the CDR3 reads TGTGCTAGTGGTCTCGAGTATCAGCCCCAGCATTTT. Protein: CASGLEYQPQHF.

The V and J genes are TRBV4-3 and TRBJ2-4, with D perhaps matching TRBD2 (6 bases). Between the trimmed V and J ends, which lost 3 bases and 4 bases, there was a span of 13 bases. CDR1 is LGHNA, CDR2 YSLEER, per germline. CDR3 length equals 15 residues. CDR3 region: CASSQNRDWKNIQYF. CDR3 coding DNA: TGCGCCAGCAGCCAGAACCGGGACTGGAAAAACATTCAGTACTTC.

This clonotype was seen ten or more times. The rearrangement joins TRBV6-1 to TRBJ2-5; 11 bases are a match to TRBD2. The DNA end favors TRBJ2-1, so the J call may be wrong. Germline V CDR1 and CDR2: MNHNS, SASEGT. The CDR3 loop spans 14 amino acids. CDR3 DNA sequence: TGTGCCAGCAGTGGACTAGCGGGATCGGGTGAGCAGTTCTTC. It translates to CASSGLAGSGEQFF.

This CDR3 reads CASSPGQADTDTQYF. The CDR3 nucleotides read TGCGCCAGCAGCCCCGGACAGGCCGACACAGATACGCAGTATTTT. The V and J genes are TRBV5-1 and TRBJ2-3; TRBD1 matches at 7 bases. Germline lookup yields CDR1 SGHRS and CDR2 YFSETQ. This CDR3 contains 15 residues. V shed 4 bases, J shed 2 bases, and the junction held 7 bases outside the gene matches.

The chain employs TRBV7-2 and TRBJ2-2, with 13 nucleotides matching TRBD2. Germline lookup yields CDR1 SGHTA and CDR2 FQGNSA. This CDR3 has 16 amino acids. Losses at the gene ends were 4 bases for V and 6 bases for J; bases not matched to a gene: 5. The CDR3 spells CASSSQGLAGAGELFF. DNA for the CDR3: TGTGCCAGCAGCTCTCAAGGACTAGCGGGGGCCGGGGAGCTGTTTTTT.

This clonotype was seen many times. The genes are TRBV28 and TRBJ2-5; maybe TRBD1 (6 bases). Germline loops: CDR1 MDHEN, CDR2 SYDVKM. The V end was cut by 7 bases, the J end by 4 bases, with 16 bases between. The CDR3 sequence is 14 residues long. The CDR3 protein is CASNPQQGTETQYF. The CDR3 nucleotides read TGTGCCAGCAATCCCCAACAGGGTACAGAGACCCAGTACTTC.

The rearrangement uses TRBV12-3 or TRBV12-4 and TRBJ1-2; 7 bases are shared with TRBD1. V shed 3 bases, J shed 0 bases, and the junction held 7 bases outside the gene matches. There are 16 residues in the CDR3. CDR3 sequence: CASSLGQSLANYGYTF. In nucleotides, the CDR3 is TGTGCCAGCAGTTTGGGACAGAGTTTAGCTAACTATGGCTACACCTTC.

This clonotype appeared a few times. This chain links TRBV27 with TRBJ1-6; a possible D gene is TRBD1 (5 bases). The germline gives CDR1 MNHEY, CDR2 SMNVEV (reference sequence). The CDR3 sequence is 13 residues long. V was shortened by 2 bases and J by 9 bases, with 8 bases between the two germline ends. CDR3 sequence: CASSLTRASPLHF. The CDR3 DNA sequence: TGTGCCAGCAGTTTAACCAGGGCTTCACCCCTCCACTTT.

In its sample, this clonotype was seen a few times. Germline and junction disagree at one end, which may indicate a read error. The chain couples TRBV20-1 to TRBJ2-5, with 8 bases fitting TRBD2. The assigned J gene may be wrong: the sequence end matches TRBJ2-1 better. Germline values: CDR1 DFQATT, CDR2 SNEGSKA (reference sequence). This CDR3 spans 15 amino acids. The CDR3 DNA is TGCAATGCTAGAGTGGCGGGAGGAAGGGGCAATGAGCAGTTCTTC. Translation: CNARVAGGRGNEQFF.

The V gene is TRBV20-1, the J gene TRBJ2-1; a weak D match, TRBD2 (6 bases). The DNA end is a closer match to TRBJ2-7, so the J assignment may be wrong. The length of the CDR3 is 13 residues. Germline assignment: CDR1 DFQATT and CDR2 SNEGSKA (reference sequence). The CDR3: CSARGPAGNEQYV. CDR3 sequence (DNA): TGCAGTGCTAGAGGACCCGCGGGGAACGAGCAGTACGTC.

The genes are TRBV12-3 or TRBV12-4 and TRBJ1-2, with 12 bases aligning to TRBD1. This CDR3 is built from 15 residues. V was pared by 7 bases and J by 6 bases, with 9 bases of the junction left unmatched. DNA for the CDR3: TGTGCCAGCAACCTGGGGACAGGGGGCGCCGATGGCTACACCTTC. It codes for CASNLGTGGADGYTF.

The chain links TRBV7-7 to TRBJ2-3, with 7 bases fitting TRBD1. The CDR3 contains 16 residues. Germline assignment: CDR1 SSHAT and CDR2 FNYEAQ (reference sequence). Unmatched junction bases numbered 8, after V lost 5 bases and J lost 0 bases. This CDR3 is CASSAGTALSTDTQYF. The CDR3 bases are TGTGCCAGCAGCGCTGGGACAGCTTTAAGCACAGATACGCAGTATTTT. Based on the CDR3 plus reference TRBV7-7 and TRBJ2-3, the full variable domain is GAGVSQSPRYKVTKRGQDVTLRCDPISSHATLYWYQQALGQGPEFLTYFNYEAQPDKSGLPSDRFSAERPEGSISTLTIQRTEQRDSAMYRCASSAGTALSTDTQYFGPGTRLTVL.

This clonotype was seen at least ten times. The chain is built from TRBV3-1 and TRBJ2-7; D is ambiguous. The CDR3 is 11 amino acids. V was trimmed by 6 bases and J by 0 bases, leaving 3 bases between them. Germline V lookup: CDR1 LGHDT, CDR2 YNNKEL (reference sequence). The chain's CDR3 is CASSNSYEQYF. CDR3 DNA sequence: TGTGCCAGCAGTAACTCCTACGAGCAGTACTTC.

The V and J genes are TRBV3-1 and TRBJ2-7, with 8 bases lining up with TRBD2. V was clipped by 0 bases and J by 7 bases; unmatched bases: 11. This CDR3 contains 16 residues. CDR1 is LGHDT, CDR2 YNNKEL, per germline (reference sequence). CDR3 protein: CASSQEWTSRGQEQYF. CDR3 nucleotide sequence: TGTGCCAGCAGCCAAGAATGGACTAGCAGAGGCCAAGAGCAGTACTTC.

V usage is TRBV2 and J usage is TRBJ1-4; TRBD1 matches at 8 bases. Trimming removed 3 bases from V and 6 bases from J; junction bases left unmatched: 6. This CDR3 has 15 amino acids. The germline CDR1 and CDR2 sequences are SNHLY and FYNNEI. The chain's CDR3 is CASSDQGASHEKLFF. The CDR3 nucleotides are TGTGCCAGCAGTGACCAGGGGGCCAGTCATGAAAAACTGTTTTTT.

This clonotype was counted only a few times. The rearrangement links TRBV5-1 to TRBJ2-5, with D perhaps matching TRBD1 or TRBD2 (7 bases each). CDR3 length equals 15 residues. Germline loops: CDR1 SGHRS, CDR2 YFSETQ. The ends were cut back, 3 bases at V and 1 base at J, with 13 bases in the middle. CDR3 DNA: TGCGCCAGCAGCTCGGGGGGACAGTTCCAAGAGACCCAGTACTTC. It codes for CASSSGGQFQETQYF. Looking up the rest from reference TRBV5-1 and TRBJ2-5 gives the full variable domain: KAGVTQTPRYLIKTRGQQVTLSCSPISGHRSVSWYQQTPGQGLQFLFEYFSETQRNKGNFPGRFSGRQFSNSRSEMNVSTLELGDSALYLCASSSGGQFQETQYFGPGTRLLVL.

The table lists this clonotype with a few counts. Here the CDR3 DNA reads TGTGCCAGCAGTTTATGGGGAAATACGCAGTATTTT. Amino acids: CASSLWGNTQYF. The rearrangement links TRBV27 to TRBJ2-3; D is unresolved. V lost 1 base and J 7 bases, leaving 6 bases between the germline ends. This CDR3 is 12 amino acids long. From germline, CDR1 is MNHEY and CDR2 SMNVEV (reference sequence).

The rearrangement uses TRBV18 and TRBJ2-3; 8 positions match TRBD1. Looked up from germline, CDR1 is KGHSH and CDR2 is LQKENI. Germline trimming cut 3 bases from V and 3 bases from J; bases unmatched to any gene: 8. The CDR3 length is 16 residues. The CDR3 coding sequence is TGTGCCAGCTCACCGGTGGGACAGGTTGGGACAGATACGCAGTATTTT. Its translation is CASSPVGQVGTDTQYF.

The chain carries TRBV15 and TRBJ1-3; no definite D call. This CDR3 contains 16 residues. Germline V gene data show CDR1 as LNHNV and CDR2 as YYDKDF (reference sequence). V was shortened by 0 bases and J by 0 bases, with 9 bases between the two germline ends. The CDR3 DNA reads as TGTGCCACCAGCAGAGACTCCGCACTCTCTGGAAACACCATATATTTT. This encodes CATSRDSALSGNTIYF.

This clonotype has only a few counts. The V and J genes are TRBV12-3 or TRBV12-4 and TRBJ1-4; D perhaps matches TRBD1 (6 bases). Trimming shortened V by 3 bases and J by 8 bases, and 13 bases separated the two germline ends. The CDR3 has 14 amino acids. The CDR3 is CASSLAGDGEKLFF. The CDR3 nucleotides are TGTGCCAGCAGTTTGGCAGGGGACGGCGAAAAACTGTTTTTT.

The CDR3 nucleotides are TGCAGTGCTAGTAGGGCCGATAGGGGCAGGGCAACTAATGAAAAACTGTTTTTT. Residues: CSASRADRGRATNEKLFF. V is TRBV20-1 and J is TRBJ1-4; TRBD1 might be the D (5 bases). Trimming took off 3 bases at V and 0 bases at J, with 20 bases between the two ends. The CDR3 runs to 18 residues. The germline gives CDR1 DFQATT, CDR2 SNEGSKA (reference sequence).